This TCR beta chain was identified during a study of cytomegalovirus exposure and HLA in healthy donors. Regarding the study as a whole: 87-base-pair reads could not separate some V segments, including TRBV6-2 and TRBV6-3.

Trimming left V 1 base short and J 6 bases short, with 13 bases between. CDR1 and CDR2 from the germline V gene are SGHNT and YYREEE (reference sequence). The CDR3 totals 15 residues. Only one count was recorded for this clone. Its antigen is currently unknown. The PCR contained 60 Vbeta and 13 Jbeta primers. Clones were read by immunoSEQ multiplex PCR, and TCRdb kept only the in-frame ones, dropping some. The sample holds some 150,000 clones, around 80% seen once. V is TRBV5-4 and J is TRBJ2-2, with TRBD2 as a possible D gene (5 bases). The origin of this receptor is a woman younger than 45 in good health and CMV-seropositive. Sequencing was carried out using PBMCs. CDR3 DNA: TGTGCCAGCAGCTTGCGAAGGGAGAGTCCCGGGGAGCTGTTTTTT. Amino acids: CASSLRRESPGELFF.